This T cell receptor beta chain was found in a study of Ad26.COV2.S vaccination and SARS-CoV-2 variants. For the study at large: The vaccine Ad26.COV2.S was put into the muscle once, or twice with 56 days between.

V lost 6 bases to trimming and J lost 4 bases, with 10 bases between them. The CDR3 runs to 13 residues. The V gene's germline CDR1 is SGHTA and CDR2 FQGNSA. Generated by immunoSEQ multiplex PCR, the TCRdb table keeps only in-frame clones and is missing some. The sample has some 340,000 clones; 86% are singletons. Findings and limits, study-wide: Comparability of non-spike TCR breadth was observed across vaccine and placebo recipients. Vaccinated individuals (as opposed to placebo recipients) had higher spike-specific TCR breadth.

As regards this clone: What it recognizes is unknown.

The treatment was: some 19 received Ad26.COV2.S at low or high dose, single or two shots; 5 received placebo; per-sample allocation not given. Samples analyzed were those drawn on day 63 after the first vaccine or placebo injection. This vaccine is an Ad26 vector that expresses the Wuhan-strain SARS-CoV-2 spike. The genes are TRBV7-2 and TRBJ1-5, with D unresolved. The receptor comes from a person aged 18 to 65 who received the Ad26.COV2.S COVID-19 vaccine or a placebo. Sequencing was performed on peripheral blood, taken in a trial of Ad26.COV2.S vaccine versus placebo. CDR3: CASSSTRNQPQHF. The DNA for the CDR3 is TGTGCCAGCAGTTCCACCAGGAATCAGCCCCAGCATTTT. The full variable domain, completed using reference TRBV7-2 and TRBJ1-5, is GAGVSQSPSNKVTEKGKDVELRCDPISGHTALYWYRQSLGQGLEFLIYFQGNSAPDKSGLPSDRFSAERTGGSVSTLTIQRTQQEDSAVYLCASSSTRNQPQHFGDGTRLSIL.